Presented here are 20 T cell receptor delta chains from one specimen sequenced in a study of Vδ1+ human thymocytes. Study outcomes and limitations: Highly polyclonal TRG and TRD repertoires with Gaussian CDR3 length distributions appeared in thymus.

No antigen has been assigned to these receptors. RNA was extracted from the cells and then reverse transcribed. Multiplex PCR used pooled V-gene forward primers and a constant-region reverse primer to amplify CDR3s. TCRdb called clones anew from the multiplex PCR reads with CATT. The data hold around 56,000 delta-chain clones, with approximately 16% observed a single time. The sample comprised Vdelta1+ gamma-delta thymocytes from the thymus. Subset here: FACS-sorted CD3+ TCRalphabeta- TCRVdelta1+ TCRVdelta2- thymocytes. Every receptor here comes from a girl under three years old who had congenital heart surgery.

This clone has more than one count but fewer than ten. A junction boundary mismatches the germline segment, possibly from a read error. The chain links TRDV2 to TRDJ1; the match to TRDD3 covers 8 bases. Germline values: CDR1 GEAIGNYY, CDR2 EKD. The CDR3 runs 17 residues. The CDR3 DNA sequence: TGTGCCTGTGACACCTCCTTAGGGGATACTTTCACCGGTAAACTCATCTTT. It codes for CACDTSLGDTFTGKLIF.

The J gene is TRDJ1, the V gene TRDV1, with 9 bases aligning to TRDD3. CDR3 length: 19 amino acids. Germline lookup yields CDR1 TSWWSYY and CDR2 QGS. The J segment lost 8 bases and the V segment lost 0 bases, leaving 19 bases of the junction unmatched. The CDR3 is CALGELVHGWGIKGGKLIF. Written as DNA, the CDR3 is TGTGCTCTTGGGGAACTAGTACACGGCTGGGGGATTAAAGGCGGGAAACTCATCTTT.

This clone was counted a few times. The chain combines TRDV3 with TRDJ1; D call uncertain. CDR1 is TVYSNPD and CDR2 is GDNSRS in the germline V gene (reference sequence). V was trimmed by 3 bases and J by 3 bases, leaving 23 bases between them. This CDR3 is built from 16 residues. CDR3 amino acids: CAFPNVRRLCADKLIF. In nucleotides, the CDR3 is TGTGCCTTCCCTAACGTCCGCCGTCTATGTGCCGATAAACTCATCTTT.

This clone was recorded a few times. This chain joins TRDV1 and TRDJ1; TRDD2 matches 7 bases. V dropped 2 bases and J dropped 3; count of bases not matched to a gene: 21. The germline CDR1 and CDR2 sequences are TSWWSYY and QGS. The CDR3 runs to 20 residues. The CDR3 loop reads CALGESRAWPSSRLADKLIF. DNA for the CDR3: TGTGCTCTTGGGGAATCTAGGGCCTGGCCTTCCTCCCGCCTCGCCGATAAACTCATCTTT.

V is TRDV1 and J is TRDJ1, with 9 bases aligning to TRDD2. The CDR3 loop spans 22 amino acids. Trimming took 3 bases from V and 4 from J; bases not matched to a gene: 27. The germline gives CDR1 TSWWSYY, CDR2 QGS. CDR3 sequence (DNA): TGTGCTCTTGGGGAGGCGGCAGGGCCTTCCTACATAGGGGGGACCCCCCACGATAAACTCATCTTT. Protein: CALGEAAGPSYIGGTPHDKLIF.

In the case of this clone: A junction boundary mismatches the germline segment, possibly from a read error. Other DNA variants within this sample encode the same CDR3. This chain links TRDV1 with TRDJ1; 8 bases are shared with TRDD3. Germline CDR1 is TSWWSYY and CDR2 is QGS. This CDR3 contains 21 residues. As DNA, the CDR3 is TGCGCTCTTGGGGAAAATCCGAATCCCCATAGACAGGGGATACACACCGATAAACTCATCTTT. It encodes CALGENPNPHRQGIHTDKLIF.

The rearrangement joins TRDV1 to TRDJ1, with 12 bases identical to TRDD3. V dropped 3 bases and J dropped 8; count of bases not matched to a gene: 10. The germline CDR1 and CDR2 sequences are TSWWSYY and QGS. The CDR3 length is 16 residues. For the CDR3, the DNA is TGTGCTCTTGGGGACAAGGGGCTGGGGGATACGGGGAAACTCATCTTT. Its translation: CALGDKGLGDTGKLIF.

The chain uses TRDV1 and TRDJ1; D call uncertain. Germline V gene lookup returns CDR1 TSWWSYY and CDR2 QGS. This CDR3 contains 16 residues. Between the trimmed V and J ends, which lost 2 bases and 2 bases, there was a span of 15 bases. CDR3 sequence reads: CALGEERWRRTDKLIF. As DNA, the CDR3 is TGTGCTCTTGGGGAAGAGAGGTGGCGAAGGACCGATAAACTCATCTTT.

There are a few counts of this clone. The gene calls are TRDV1 and TRDJ1; D remains ambiguous. V dropped 0 bases and J dropped 8 bases, with 13 bases sitting between them. The CDR3 is made up of 14 amino acids. CDR1 is TSWWSYY and CDR2 is QGS in the germline V gene. The CDR3 DNA reads TGTGCTCTTGGGGAACTACTTTCCCCCTCAAAACTCATCTTT. As protein: CALGELLSPSKLIF.

This clone is termed medium-sized. This CDR3 is also generated by other DNA sequences in the sample. V usage is TRDV2 and J usage is TRDJ1, with 11 bases identical to TRDD3. Germline lookup yields CDR1 GEAIGNYY and CDR2 EKD. The CDR3 has 16 residues. Trimming cost V 5 bases and J 4 bases; bases outside gene matches: 11. The CDR3 loop is CACAAAWGIRGDKLIF. The CDR3 DNA reads TGTGCCTGTGCCGCCGCTTGGGGGATACGCGGCGATAAACTCATCTTT.

The genes are TRDV1 and TRDJ1; 9 bases match TRDD3. The CDR3 is made up of 18 amino acids. V shed 2 bases, J shed 3 bases, and the junction held 13 bases outside the gene matches. Germline CDR1 and CDR2: TSWWSYY and QGS. CDR3 sequence (DNA): TGTGCTCTTGGGGAATTATTCCTAGCGGGGATACGCGCCGATAAACTCATCTTT. It specifies CALGELFLAGIRADKLIF.

This clone was recorded a few times. The chain links TRDV1 to TRDJ1, with D unresolved. This CDR3 has 11 amino acids. Trimming shortened V by 8 bases and J by 0 bases, and 4 bases separated the two germline ends. CDR1 and CDR2 (germline): TSWWSYY, QGS. The CDR3 sequence is CALSYTDKLIF. The CDR3 DNA reads as TGTGCTCTTTCCTACACCGATAAACTCATCTTT.

The chain joins TRDV1 to TRDJ1, with 7 bases identical to TRDD3. This CDR3 spans 17 amino acids. In germline, CDR1 is TSWWSYY, CDR2 QGS. V gave up 1 base and J gave up 0 bases; unmatched junction bases: 8. The CDR3 loop is CALGEPLLGMYTDKLIF. CDR3 DNA sequence: TGTGCTCTTGGGGAACCCTTACTGGGGATGTACACCGATAAACTCATCTTT.

The chain carries TRDV1 and TRDJ1; the match to TRDD3 covers 8 bases. There are 19 residues in the CDR3. CDR1 is TSWWSYY and CDR2 is QGS in the germline V gene. V dropped 6 bases and J dropped 0; count of bases not matched to a gene: 18. The CDR3 protein is CALGGATVLGATYTDKLIF. In nucleotides, the CDR3 is TGTGCTCTTGGAGGGGCTACGGTACTGGGGGCCACGTACACCGATAAACTCATCTTT.

This clone was detected a few times. The rearrangement joins TRDV1 to TRDJ1; 7 bases map to TRDD3. Looked up from germline, CDR1 is TSWWSYY and CDR2 is QGS. CDR3 length: 22 residues. V gave up 2 bases and J gave up 0 bases; unmatched junction bases: 24. CDR3 in amino acids: CALGETGPDFEGYSRYTDKLIF. CDR3 in DNA: TGTGCTCTTGGGGAAACGGGGCCCGATTTCGAGGGATACTCGAGGTACACCGATAAACTCATCTTT.

This chain uses TRDV1 with TRDJ1; 13 bases fit TRDD3. V lost 0 bases, J lost 1 base, and 20 bases stayed unmatched. The CDR3 spans 23 residues. From germline, CDR1 is TSWWSYY and CDR2 QGS. This CDR3 reads CALGELPLKVYWGIRRRTDKLIF. CDR3 sequence (DNA): TGTGCTCTTGGGGAACTCCCCCTAAAGGTGTACTGGGGGATACGCCGTCGCACCGATAAACTCATCTTT.

The chain has TRDV1 and TRDJ1; D remains ambiguous. The germline gives CDR1 TSWWSYY, CDR2 QGS. V lost 3 bases and J lost 5, with 19 bases in between. The CDR3 has 16 residues. The CDR3 DNA reads as TGTGCTCTTGGGGACCCTAGACTCGGTCGATGGGATAAACTCATCTTT. This gives the protein CALGDPRLGRWDKLIF.

The genes are TRDV1 and TRDJ1; the D is unclear. The CDR3 runs to 12 residues. V lost 5 bases to trimming and J lost 2 bases, with 6 bases between them. Germline CDR1 reads TSWWSYY; CDR2 reads QGS. The CDR3 protein is CALGTLTDKLIF. DNA for the CDR3: TGTGCTCTTGGGACATTGACCGATAAACTCATCTTT.

This clone showed up just a few times. J is TRDJ1 and V is TRDV1; D perhaps matches TRDD3 (6 bases). Germline CDR1 is TSWWSYY and CDR2 is QGS. This CDR3 is built from 20 residues. The V end lost 3 bases, the J end lost 0 bases, and 26 bases lay between the germline ends. This CDR3 reads CALGEARSRAGDFHTDKLIF. The CDR3 nucleotides are TGTGCTCTTGGGGAGGCACGTTCTAGGGCTGGGGATTTCCACACCGATAAACTCATCTTT.

V gene TRDV1 combines with J gene TRDJ1, with 11 bases lining up with TRDD3. Losses at the gene ends were 1 base for V and 0 bases for J; bases not matched to a gene: 22. CDR1 is TSWWSYY and CDR2 is QGS in the germline V gene. The CDR3 covers 23 residues. The CDR3 coding sequence is TGTGCTCTTGGGGAACGGTCCCCACCCCGGGTCTGGGGGATACTCTCGTACACCGATAAACTCATCTTT. It translates to CALGERSPPRVWGILSYTDKLIF.